A selection of T cell receptor beta chains follows, all from one sample in a study of blood T cell repertoires in COVID-19. Sequencing used immunoSEQ multiplex PCR; TCRdb keeps in-frame clones, though not all of them. Among about 360,000 clones listed, 86% were seen once. The sequenced material came from peripheral blood. The receptors derive from a woman aged 60-70 years with COVID-19, enrolled during active disease. Both conserved end residues are part of each CDR3. The D gene is left open where the match is weak. Size is omitted from some rows. Given values are once, few, many or a class for expanded clones.

clone size: few
D gene: TRBD1
CDR3 length: 15
J gene: TRBJ2-7
V gene: TRBV7-3
CDR3 DNA: TGTGCCAGCAGCTTAAAGGGACAGGGTTTTGACGAGCAGTACTTC
CDR3 protein: CASSLKGQGFDEQYF

clone size: few
D gene: TRBD1
CDR3 length: 12
J gene: TRBJ1-2
V gene: TRBV12-3/TRBV12-4
CDR3 DNA: TGTGCCAGCAGGCAGACAGGGGCCGGCTACACCTTC
CDR3 protein: CASRQTGAGYTF

clone size: NA
D gene: NA
CDR3 length: 12
J gene: TRBJ1-1
V gene: TRBV4-2
CDR3 DNA: TGTGCCAGCAGCCAGATGGGTCGAGAGGGAATCTTT
CDR3 protein: CASSQMGREGIF

clone size: NA
D gene: NA
CDR3 length: 13
J gene: TRBJ1-2
V gene: TRBV5-4
CDR3 DNA: TGTGCCAGCAGCCGCCCCATCCCGGGAGGCTACACCTTC
CDR3 protein: CASSRPIPGGYTF

clone size: NA
D gene: TRBD1
CDR3 length: 15
J gene: TRBJ1-2
V gene: TRBV28
CDR3 DNA: TGTGCCAGCAGTCGATTTAATAGACAGGGGTATGGCTACACCTTC
CDR3 protein: CASSRFNRQGYGYTF

clone size: once
D gene: NA
CDR3 length: 16
J gene: TRBJ2-4
V gene: TRBV24-1
CDR3 DNA: TGTGCCACCACGGGACATATAAGAATAGCCAAAAACATTCAGTACTTC
CDR3 protein: CATTGHIRIAKNIQYF

clone size: NA
D gene: NA
CDR3 length: 20
J gene: TRBJ2-6
V gene: TRBV6-7
CDR3 DNA: TGTGCCAGCAGTTACTCGTCAGGTGAACAGGGTAGCTCTGGGGCCAACGTCCTGACTTTC
CDR3 protein: CASSYSSGEQGSSGANVLTF

clone size: NA
D gene: TRBD1
CDR3 length: 13
J gene: TRBJ1-2
V gene: TRBV12-3/TRBV12-4
CDR3 DNA: TGTGCCAGCAGTTTAGGGACAGGGGGCGGCTACACCTTC
CDR3 protein: CASSLGTGGGYTF

clone size: NA
D gene: TRBD1
CDR3 length: 17
J gene: TRBJ1-1
V gene: TRBV7-8
CDR3 DNA: TGTGCCAGCAGCCCATGGGGACAGGGGGCGGGGAACACTGAAGCTTTCTTT
CDR3 protein: CASSPWGQGAGNTEAFF

clone size: NA
D gene: NA
CDR3 length: 12
J gene: TRBJ1-1
V gene: TRBV11-2
CDR3 DNA: TGTGCCAGCAGCCGAGACGGGATTGAAGCTTTCTTT
CDR3 protein: CASSRDGIEAFF

clone size: once
D gene: NA
CDR3 length: 15
J gene: TRBJ2-3
V gene: TRBV6-2/TRBV6-3
CDR3 DNA: TGTGCCAGCAGTTACGGGGGGCAGGGGGCAGATACGCAGTATTTT
CDR3 protein: CASSYGGQGADTQYF

clone size: once
D gene: NA
CDR3 length: 14
J gene: TRBJ2-3
V gene: TRBV5-1
CDR3 DNA: TGCGCCAGTAAACTAACAGGGACGGGAGATACGCAGTATTTT
CDR3 protein: CASKLTGTGDTQYF

clone size: NA
D gene: NA
CDR3 length: 12
J gene: TRBJ1-1
V gene: TRBV20-1
CDR3 DNA: TGCAGTGCTAGTCAGGTTAACACTGAAGCTTTCTTT
CDR3 protein: CSASQVNTEAFF

clone size: NA
D gene: NA
CDR3 length: 13
J gene: TRBJ2-5
V gene: TRBV12-3/TRBV12-4
CDR3 DNA: TGTGCCAGCAGTCCAGGACAGAAAGAGACCCAGTACTTC
CDR3 protein: CASSPGQKETQYF

clone size: NA
D gene: NA
CDR3 length: 14
J gene: TRBJ2-5
V gene: TRBV7-3
CDR3 DNA: TGTGCCAGCAGCTTACGGGGCGGGGAAGAGACCCAGTACTTC
CDR3 protein: CASSLRGGEETQYF

clone size: NA
D gene: TRBD1
CDR3 length: 15
J gene: TRBJ2-1
V gene: TRBV5-1
CDR3 DNA: TGCGCCAGCAGCCCGGTCGACAGGGTGTCTAATGAGCAGTTCTTC
CDR3 protein: CASSPVDRVSNEQFF

clone size: NA
D gene: NA
CDR3 length: 14
J gene: TRBJ1-4
V gene: TRBV5-1
CDR3 DNA: TGCGCCAGCAGCCTACTCGGGACAAGTGAAAAACTGTTTTTT
CDR3 protein: CASSLLGTSEKLFF

clone size: NA
D gene: NA
CDR3 length: 15
J gene: TRBJ1-2
V gene: TRBV10-3
CDR3 DNA: TGTGCCATCAGAGACCCGGGGGGGTTCGAAGGTGGCTACACCTTC
CDR3 protein: CAIRDPGGFEGGYTF

clone size: NA
D gene: TRBD1
CDR3 length: 19
J gene: TRBJ1-2
V gene: TRBV7-8
CDR3 DNA: TGTGCCAGCAGCCCCCGGTACGAGGGGGCCCCTGATCATAACTATGGCTACACCTTC
CDR3 protein: CASSPRYEGAPDHNYGYTF

clone size: NA
D gene: NA
CDR3 length: 13
J gene: TRBJ2-3
V gene: TRBV11-3
CDR3 DNA: TGTGCCAGCAGCGAAAGGGGGTCAGATACGCAGTATTTT
CDR3 protein: CASSERGSDTQYF

clone size: NA
D gene: NA
CDR3 length: 13
J gene: TRBJ2-7
V gene: TRBV9
CDR3 DNA: TGTGCCAGCAGCTCGGCGGGGTCCTACGAGCAGTACTTC
CDR3 protein: CASSSAGSYEQYF

clone size: NA
D gene: NA
CDR3 length: 14
J gene: TRBJ1-2
V gene: TRBV5-1
CDR3 DNA: TGCGCCAGCAGCCCCTTACAGGGCCCATATGGCTACACCTTC
CDR3 protein: CASSPLQGPYGYTF

clone size: NA
D gene: NA
CDR3 length: 14
J gene: TRBJ1-2
V gene: TRBV2
CDR3 DNA: TGTGCCAGCAGTGAAGCACAGGCCTTCTATGGCTACACCTTC
CDR3 protein: CASSEAQAFYGYTF

clone size: once
D gene: NA
CDR3 length: 15
J gene: TRBJ1-1
V gene: TRBV3-1/TRBV3-2
CDR3 DNA: TGTGCCAGCAGCCAAGCGGAGTTAAGGAACACTGAAGCTTTCTTT
CDR3 protein: CASSQAELRNTEAFF

clone size: once
D gene: NA
CDR3 length: 13
J gene: TRBJ2-3
V gene: TRBV7-3
CDR3 DNA: TGTGCCAGCAGCTCCCCGGGGGTGGATACGCAGTATTTT
CDR3 protein: CASSSPGVDTQYF

clone size: NA
D gene: NA
CDR3 length: 13
J gene: TRBJ1-2
V gene: TRBV5-1
CDR3 DNA: TGCGCCAGCAGTTATGACAGATCTTATGGCTACACCTTC
CDR3 protein: CASSYDRSYGYTF